The 4 T cell receptor beta chains below come from one sample, sequenced in a study of blood T cell repertoires in COVID-19. Here immunoSEQ multiplex PCR was the method, and the copy in TCRdb shows in-frame clones only, minus some. This table holds about 250,000 clones, 75% to 85% found once. The sample consisted of PBMCs or T cells enriched from blood (not recorded which). All receptors derive from a woman between 50 and 59 years old with acute COVID-19.

The rearrangement joins TRBV11-3 to TRBJ2-1; TRBD1 is a possible D gene (6 bases). Trimming removed 4 bases from V and 8 bases from J, with 18 bases in between. There are 15 residues in the CDR3. Germline V CDR1 and CDR2: SGHNT, YENEEA. This CDR3 is CASSYRDQGSDEQFF. The CDR3 nucleotides read TGTGCCAGCAGCTACCGGGACCAGGGGTCCGATGAGCAGTTCTTC.

V is TRBV7-7 and J is TRBJ2-3, with D possibly being TRBD2 (5 bases). The CDR3 covers 13 residues. Germline values: CDR1 SSHAT, CDR2 FNYEAQ (reference sequence). The V gene lost 4 bases and the J gene lost 1 base, with 6 bases spanning the gap. The CDR3 protein is CASSSGGTDTQYF. The CDR3 bases are TGTGCCAGCAGCTCCGGGGGCACAGATACGCAGTATTTT. Drawing the rest from reference TRBV7-7 and TRBJ2-3, the complete variable domain is GAGVSQSPRYKVTKRGQDVTLRCDPISSHATLYWYQQALGQGPEFLTYFNYEAQPDKSGLPSDRFSAERPEGSISTLTIQRTEQRDSAMYRCASSSGGTDTQYFGPGTRLTVL.

V usage is TRBV6-2 or TRBV6-3 and J usage is TRBJ2-1, with 8 bases matching TRBD2. Germline trimming cut 0 bases from V and 5 bases from J; bases unmatched to any gene: 6. Germline lookup yields CDR1 MNHEY and CDR2 SVGEGT. The CDR3 loop spans 16 amino acids. The DNA of the CDR3 is TGTGCCAGCAGTTACTCCGCGGGGGGCCCCAACAATGAGCAGTTCTTC. Translating it yields CASSYSAGGPNNEQFF.

The chain is built from TRBV30 and TRBJ2-7; D is possibly TRBD1 (5 bases). The germline V gene encodes CDR1 GTSNPN and CDR2 SVGIG (reference sequence). The V end lost 0 bases, the J end lost 6 bases, and 12 bases lay between the germline ends. The CDR3 consists of 13 residues. The DNA for the CDR3 is TGTGCCTGGAGTGTAAGGCAGGGAAGCGAGCAGTACTTC. Its translation is CAWSVRQGSEQYF.